A selection of T cell receptor beta chains follows, all from one sample in a study of beta chain features in type 1 diabetes. Data came from immunoSEQ multiplex PCR; TCRdb stores just in-frame clones and leaves some out. Of some 150,000 clones in the sample, over 8.5% were seen once. Sequenced: central memory CD4+ T cells from blood. All receptors derive from a man younger than 30 in good health. Both conserved end residues are part of each CDR3. A D gene is named only where the DNA matches it firmly. Clone size appears in some rows only: once, few, many, or a class for an expanded clone.

>TRBD2|TRBJ2-7|NA|TRBV28
CASSFPGLAAFEQYF
TGTGCCAGCAGTTTCCCGGGACTAGCGGCCTTCGAGCAGTACTTC
>NA|TRBJ2-7|few|TRBV28
CASSPWTQGTYEQYF
TGTGCCAGCAGTCCCTGGACGCAGGGGACCTACGAGCAGTACTTC
>TRBD2|TRBJ2-1|few|TRBV15
CATSSWGLAVDNEQFF
TGTGCCACCAGCAGCTGGGGACTAGCGGTTGACAATGAGCAGTTCTTC
>TRBD2|TRBJ2-5|NA|TRBV5-1
CASTLWDREGEQYF
TGCGCCAGCACCTTATGGGACCGGGAGGGTGAGCAGTACTTC
>TRBD2|TRBJ2-3|many|TRBV7-3
CASSFGLGGSEADTQYF
TGTGCCAGCAGCTTCGGTCTAGGCGGGAGTGAGGCAGATACGCAGTATTTT
>NA|TRBJ2-3|NA|TRBV5-1
CASSLMAATDTQYF
TGCGCCAGCAGCTTGATGGCGGCGACAGATACGCAGTATTTT
>TRBD1|TRBJ2-1|NA|TRBV19
CASAPGTGNNNEQFF
TGTGCCTCCGCACCGGGGACAGGGAACAACAATGAGCAGTTCTTC
>TRBD1|TRBJ2-5|few|TRBV6-5
CASSPDRGDQETQYF
TGTGCCAGCAGCCCGGACAGGGGTGACCAAGAGACCCAGTACTTC
>NA|TRBJ2-5|once|TRBV25-1
CASSEGGRDWETQYF
TGTGCCAGCAGTGAGGGGGGACGGGACTGGGAGACCCAGTACTTC
>TRBD1|TRBJ1-5|few|TRBV29-1
CSVGDRGHQPQHF
TGCAGCGTGGGAGACAGGGGGCATCAGCCCCAGCATTTT
>NA|TRBJ1-5|few|TRBV5-1
CASSLEGTQPQHF
TGCGCCAGCAGCTTGGAGGGGACCCAGCCCCAGCATTTT
>NA|TRBJ1-5|many|TRBV30
CACSSSAGRGQPQHF
TGTGCCTGCAGTAGCTCTGCAGGCAGAGGTCAGCCCCAGCATTTT
>TRBD1|TRBJ1-2|few|TRBV25-1
CASRGTGSGYGYTF
TGTGCCAGCAGGGGGACAGGGTCTGGCTATGGCTACACCTTC
>TRBD2|TRBJ2-3|NA|TRBV7-3
CASSSSGSEDTQYF
TGTGCCAGCAGCTCAAGCGGGAGCGAAGATACGCAGTATTTT
>TRBD1|TRBJ2-3|NA|TRBV7-3
CASSAQGALSTDTQYF
TGTGCCAGCAGCGCTCAGGGGGCCCTTAGCACAGATACGCAGTATTTT
>NA|TRBJ2-7|NA|TRBV9
CASSVGQTYEQYF
TGTGCCAGCAGCGTAGGACAGACCTACGAGCAGTACTTC
>NA|TRBJ2-3|NA|TRBV30
CAWSAPPIQGFERDTQYF
TGTGCCTGGAGTGCGCCGCCTATCCAGGGGTTCGAGCGTGATACGCAGTATTTT
>NA|TRBJ2-1|many|TRBV6-5
CASSYGGYNEQFF
TGTGCCAGCAGTTACGGGGGCTACAATGAGCAGTTCTTC
>NA|TRBJ1-5|NA|TRBV6-4
CASSEQGGNQPQHF
TGTGCCAGCAGTGAACAGGGAGGCAATCAGCCCCAGCATTTT
>TRBD1|TRBJ2-4|few|TRBV2
CASSVVTGDGKNIQYF
TGTGCCAGCAGTGTCGTGACAGGGGACGGCAAAAACATTCAGTACTTC
>NA|TRBJ2-7|NA|TRBV7-2
CASSFGIKKGEQYF
TGTGCCAGCAGCTTTGGGATAAAAAAGGGCGAGCAGTACTTC
>NA|TRBJ2-5|many|TRBV7-2
CASSPDPYQETQYF
TGTGCTAGCAGCCCCGACCCGTACCAAGAGACCCAGTACTTC
>TRBD2|TRBJ2-1|few|TRBV29-1
CSVGARLAAPFF
TGCAGCGTGGGGGCCCGACTAGCGGCGCCTTTCTTC
>NA|TRBJ1-1|few|TRBV7-8
CASSPEQGRGEAFF
TGTGCCAGCAGCCCCGAACAGGGCAGGGGTGAAGCTTTCTTT
>NA|TRBJ1-1|NA|TRBV4-3
CASSRETATEAFF
TGCGCCAGCAGCCGAGAGACAGCCACTGAAGCTTTCTTT
>NA|TRBJ2-3|few|TRBV7-2
CASSLAFRAGTSTDTQYF
TGTGCCAGCAGCTTAGCTTTTAGAGCGGGTACTAGCACAGATACGCAGTATTTT
>TRBD1|TRBJ2-5|few|TRBV7-9
CASSSTGGLETQYF
TGTGCCAGCAGTTCCACAGGGGGTTTGGAGACCCAGTACTTC
>NA|TRBJ1-2|NA|TRBV4-3
CASSQDAAGLGGGYTF
TGCGCCAGCAGCCAAGATGCAGCCGGGTTAGGAGGTGGCTACACCTTC
>NA|TRBJ2-4|few|TRBV4-2
CASSRDAKNIQYF
TGTGCCAGCAGCAGGGATGCCAAAAACATTCAGTACTTC
>NA|TRBJ2-5|many|TRBV29-1
CSVDRGGGQETQYF
TGCAGCGTTGATAGAGGGGGGGGCCAAGAGACCCAGTACTTC
>NA|TRBJ2-6|NA|TRBV4-3
CASSQDHGATGANVLTF
TGCGCCAGCAGCCAAGATCACGGGGCGACAGGGGCCAACGTCCTGACTTTC
>NA|TRBJ1-1|NA|TRBV7-9
CASSLAQGTEAFF
TGTGCCAGCAGCCTAGCCCAGGGCACTGAAGCTTTCTTT
>NA|TRBJ2-3|many|TRBV9
CASSVGGTQDTQYF
TGTGCCAGCAGCGTAGGAGGGACCCAAGATACGCAGTATTTT
>NA|TRBJ1-4|few|TRBV2
CASSYQHNEKLFF
TGTGCCAGCAGTTACCAGCATAATGAAAAACTGTTTTTT
>TRBD1|TRBJ1-2|few|TRBV7-9
CASQTPGGLGYGYTF
TGTGCCAGCCAAACCCCAGGGGGCTTAGGGTATGGCTACACCTTC
>NA|TRBJ2-5|NA|TRBV28
CASSRPSQETQYF
TGTGCCAGCAGTAGACCTAGCCAAGAGACCCAGTACTTC
>NA|TRBJ2-3|NA|TRBV6-6
CASSLTDTQYF
TGTGCCAGCAGTTTGACAGATACGCAGTATTTT
>TRBD1|TRBJ1-4|few|TRBV20-1
CSATGTGGTFF
TGCAGTGCTACCGGGACAGGGGGGACGTTTTTT
>NA|TRBJ2-5|few|TRBV28
CASSLPQGGVPETQYF
TGTGCCAGCAGTTTACCCCAGGGGGGAGTTCCAGAGACCCAGTACTTC
>TRBD1|TRBJ1-5|NA|TRBV28
CASSLGRGPNQPQHF
TGTGCCAGCAGTTTAGGCAGGGGGCCCAATCAGCCCCAGCATTTT
>NA|TRBJ2-7|few|TRBV7-8
CASSFGRRKYEQYF
TGTGCCAGCAGCTTCGGCAGGCGGAAATACGAGCAGTACTTC
>TRBD1|TRBJ1-1|NA|TRBV27
CASTGSNRGRGGTEAFF
TGTGCCAGCACGGGGAGTAATAGGGGGCGAGGCGGCACTGAAGCTTTCTTT
>NA|TRBJ2-3|few|TRBV9
CASSVAAGSSTDTQYF
TGTGCCAGCAGCGTAGCGGCAGGGTCTAGCACAGATACGCAGTATTTT
>TRBD2|TRBJ2-1|many|TRBV10-3
CATRTSEVNEQFF
TGTGCCACCCGGACTAGCGAGGTCAATGAGCAGTTCTTC
>TRBD1|TRBJ1-4|few|TRBV4-1
CASSQEGTGNEKLFF
TGCGCCAGCAGCCAAGAGGGGACAGGGAATGAAAAACTGTTTTTT
>NA|TRBJ2-7|NA|TRBV5-1
CASSLGMSSYEQYF
TGCGCCAGCAGCTTGGGGATGAGCTCCTACGAGCAGTACTTC
>NA|TRBJ2-5|few|TRBV10-3
CAISERGVQETQYF
TGTGCCATCAGCGAGAGGGGGGTTCAAGAGACCCAGTACTTC
>NA|TRBJ1-1|few|TRBV4-3
CASSQGLAGHTEAFF
TGCGCCAGCAGCCAAGGTCTGGCAGGGCACACTGAAGCTTTCTTT
>NA|TRBJ2-4|few|TRBV7-2
CASSPSYLVRGKNIQYF
TGTGCCAGCAGCCCCTCTTACCTAGTTCGAGGCAAAAACATTCAGTACTTC
>NA|TRBJ2-5|few|TRBV18
CASSPRGGEQETQYF
TGTGCCAGCTCACCTCGAGGAGGGGAACAAGAGACCCAGTACTTC
>NA|TRBJ2-3|NA|TRBV5-1
CASSLEARTATDTQYF
TGCGCCAGCAGCTTGGAAGCAAGGACCGCCACAGATACGCAGTATTTT
>TRBD2|TRBJ2-2|NA|TRBV18
CASSQLAGQNTGELFF
TGTGCCAGCTCACAACTAGCGGGGCAGAACACCGGGGAGCTGTTTTTT
>NA|TRBJ1-2|few|TRBV7-9
CASSFPRDGKYGYTF
TGTGCCAGCAGCTTCCCCCGGGACGGCAAATATGGCTACACCTTC
>TRBD2|TRBJ2-7|few|TRBV7-3
CASSPDGGGRHEQYF
TGTGCCAGCAGCCCCGATGGCGGGGGGCGGCACGAGCAGTACTTC
>NA|TRBJ1-2|NA|TRBV7-2
CASSRGGNYGYTF
TGTGCCAGCAGCCGTGGAGGGAACTATGGCTACACCTTC
>TRBD1|TRBJ1-5|few|TRBV29-1
CSFGQGADQPQHF
TGCAGCTTCGGACAGGGGGCAGATCAGCCCCAGCATTTT